This T cell receptor (beta chain) was identified in a study of shared clonotypes between healthy human individuals (dated by TCRdb to 2018 to 2020). Study-wide context: The cohort included three men and a couple of women between 18 and 49 years of age. Blood TCR repertoires of five healthy adults were deeply sequenced to estimate repertoire size and the extent of clonotype sharing between individuals. Between about 0.9 and 8.9 billion PBMCs per donor were obtained by leukapheresis. For each donor, three plates each were used for CD4 naive and CD4 memory, two plates were used for CD8 naive, and one plate was used for CD8 memory. Libraries were prepared and TCR repertoires were sequenced by different laboratories using diverse techniques, in order to increase sequencing depth and limit assay-specific biases.

From the germline V gene, CDR1 is SGHDN and CDR2 is FVKESK. The CDR3 runs 12 amino acids, cysteine and phenylalanine included. The CDR3 DNA has 36 bases and is translated from base 1. Between the V and J ends, shortened by 0 bases and 6 bases respectively, the junction contains 5 bases. The donors were healthy, HIV-negative adults who had no recently reported acute infections or vaccinations. Every donor was a Caucasian adult residing in Nashville, Tennessee, USA. CD8 memory samples combined magnetically selected CD45RO+ cells with CCR7-negative CD45RA+ effector memory (TemRA) cells. After blood collection by leukapheresis, PBMCs were isolated using Ficoll-Histopaque density gradient centrifugation and then cryopreserved in the vapor phase of liquid nitrogen. Analytical flow cytometry was used to check the purity and quantity of each magnetically sorted T cell population. Genomic DNA was isolated from every sorted fraction and measured by UV absorbance on a Nanodrop 2000c.

This clone showed up just a few times. There is no known antigen for this receptor. No base-level quality is on record; no much larger clone is a single base apart. Using the deep immunoSEQ assay, TCR CDR3 regions were amplified from genomic DNA by multiplex PCR. Extracted genomic DNA from each cell subset was spread evenly across all wells of several immunoSEQ 96-well plates, with each plate serving as a replicate. For sorted subsets, approximately 190 ng of genomic DNA, equivalent to roughly 30,000 T cell genomes, went into each replicate PCR. Purified libraries were measured with a Qubit 3.0 fluorometer, size-checked on a Bioanalyzer 2100, and measured again with the KAPA Library Quantification kit. Every immunoSEQ 96-well plate was sequenced on a dedicated single-read 150-cycle Illumina NextSeq 550 flow cell. The study's processing was this. Because the immunoSEQ output held only junctional sequences and lacked quality scores, the filtering could not match the filtering applied to full-length reads. To assign V/J genes and CDR3, sequences were annotated using PyIR, a Python wrapper for IgBLAST v1.9, with IMGT germline references. Reads were removed for weak V/J assignments (E-value above 1e-6), missing CDR3, stop codons, out-of-frame junctions, or ambiguous translated residues. V3J clonotypes were defined as sequences sharing the same inferred V gene, J gene, and CDR3 amino acid sequence. To compute the percentage overlap between repertoires, the number of shared unique clonotypes was divided by the size of the smaller repertoire. RTK rarefaction, the Chao1 estimator, and Recon v2.1 estimates of unobserved clonotypes were used to assess repertoire richness. For all TCRbeta clonotypes obtained by the gDNA method from several donors, generation probabilities were computed with OLGA. As stored in TCRdb, this immuneACCESS dataset retains in-frame rearrangements with V and J assigned. A fraction of the clones does not appear; measured against another copy, unresolved V genes explain less than half of the discrepancy, and the remainder lacks a known reason. The V and J calls and clone size are taken from that table; D and trimming were inferred from the DNA. Here the sample has fewer than 850,000 clones; roughly 88% occur a single time. The top ten clonotypes cover 34% of the sample.

Here is what the overall study found, with its caveats: Even with the large sequencing depth, rarefaction of the sorted-subset datasets indicated that sequencing was incomplete. Sampling was restricted to blood, and TCR repertoires in tissues likely differ from the TCR repertoires found in blood. The genetic and exposure-history diversity represented was limited by the small number of donors. When a few donors were compared, the shared fraction of clonotypes was about 5.4% for naive CD4, less than 4% for naive CD8, 2.3% for memory CD4, and 0.4% for memory CD8. Compared with non-shared clonotypes, the clonotypes found in all four sorted-subset donors had higher generation probabilities. Pairwise subsampling indicated that sequencing depth was expected to affect the degree of clonotype sharing among donors. Naive subsets generally had larger estimated clonotype richness than memory subsets.

The V gene is TRBV14 and the J gene is TRBJ2-5; no D gene can be assigned with confidence. The receptor comes from a man aged 18-30 years in good health. Some clones in this sample may be carry-over from other donors' samples. The sequenced material came from memory CD8+ T cells from PBMCs. This specimen's cell subset or site label, per the study, means: CD45RO+ cells pooled with CCR7-negative TemRA cells. The CDR3: CASSQDRKTQYF. The nucleotide sequence reads as follows: TGTGCCAGCAGCCAAGATCGGAAGACCCAGTACTTC.